The next 29 T cell receptor beta chains were all read from a single sample in a study of CD8+CD57+ T cells in acquired aplastic anemia. Genomic DNA, serving as template, underwent TCR beta VDJ and CDR3 profiling. One entry per CDR3 protein, called by TCRdb with MiXCR from the reads. The sample contains 150,000 to 200,000 distinct CDR3 sequences, approximately 40% of which appear only once. Sequencing was performed on sorted CD4+, CD8+, or CD8+CD57+ T cells (not recorded which) from PBMCs. Source of these receptors: a human donor in good health.

J is TRBJ2-5 and V is TRBV15, with D tentatively TRBD2 (7 bases). Per the germline V gene, CDR1 is LNHNV and CDR2 is YYDKDF (reference sequence). The V gene lost 9 bases and the J gene lost 4 bases, with 15 bases spanning the gap. The CDR3 is 13 amino acids. As DNA, the CDR3 is TGTGCCACAAGGAGAGGGGGGGGAGAGACCCAGTACTTC. It specifies CATRRGGGETQYF.

This clonotype was observed at least ten times. The chain couples TRBV11-3 to TRBJ2-1; D not certain. Germline V CDR1 and CDR2: SGHNT, YENEEA. The CDR3 totals 12 residues. V shed 5 bases and J shed 9 bases, with 11 bases lying between them. CDR3 region: CASSQTGGEQFF. CDR3 bases: TGTGCCAGCAGCCAGACCGGTGGTGAGCAGTTCTTC.

As for this clonotype: A much bigger clone sits one base away, suggesting this may be a read error. The rearrangement links TRBV2 to TRBJ2-1; weak D call: TRBD1 (6 bases). The CDR3 covers 17 residues. The V end was cut by 5 bases, the J end by 0 bases, with 17 bases between. Per germline, CDR1 SNHLY and CDR2 FYNNEI. CDR3 in amino acids: CASSSETGAFSYNEQFF. The CDR3 DNA sequence: TGTGCCAGCAGTTCTGAGACAGGAGCCTTCTCCTACAATGAGCAGTTCTTC.

With regard to this clonotype: A much larger clone lies a single base off, so this may be a read error. This chain links TRBV11-1 with TRBJ2-7; TRBD1 aligns across 9 bases. Germline V CDR1 and CDR2: SGHAT, FQDESV (reference sequence). The CDR3 spans 17 residues. The V and J ends lost 1 base and 6 bases, in that order; junction bases with no gene match: 13. The CDR3 spells CASSLVETGTGTCEQYF. The CDR3 coding sequence is TGTGCCAGCAGCTTAGTGGAGACCGGGACAGGGACTTGCGAGCAGTACTTC.

J is TRBJ1-1 and V is TRBV10-3; a weak D match, TRBD1 (6 bases). The germline CDR1 and CDR2 sequences are ENHRY and SYGVKD. V lost 6 bases, J lost 1 base, and 12 bases lay in between. The CDR3 length is 14 residues. CDR3 coding DNA: TGTGCCATCAGAGCAGGGGCGGAGAACACTGAAGCTTTCTTT. This translates into CAIRAGAENTEAFF.

This clonotype was recorded many times. This chain connects TRBV5-1 to TRBJ2-2, with no clear D. This CDR3 region has 15 residues. The V gene's germline CDR1 is SGHRS and CDR2 YFSETQ. The V end was cut by 4 bases, the J end by 2 bases, with 12 bases between. CDR3 region: CASSPLSLNTGELFF. CDR3 nucleotide sequence: TGCGCCAGCAGCCCGCTTTCCTTAAACACCGGGGAGCTGTTTTTT.

This clonotype has at least ten counts. This likely comes from a read error, as the CDR3 has no conserved phenylalanine or tryptophan at its end. The DNA is omitted, as the CDR3 cannot be located on it reliably, and the CDR3 follows TCRdb's listing. This chain links TRBV20-1 with TRBJ2-7; TRBD1, the D gene given by the table, was not confirmed from the DNA. A total of 11 residues make up the CDR3, ends included. Germline CDR1 is DFQATT and CDR2 is SNEGSKA (reference sequence). The chain's CDR3 is CSAEGRRLKTL.

This chain connects TRBV20-1 to TRBJ1-1; the D gene is possibly TRBD1 (5 bases). The germline V and J ends were trimmed by 1 base and 8 bases, with 14 bases remaining between them. CDR1 and CDR2 (germline): DFQATT, SNEGSKA (reference sequence). The CDR3 sequence is 13 residues long. CDR3 in DNA: TGCAGTGCTAGAGGCCTGGGGCGCAACGAAGCTTTCTTT. It is translated as CSARGLGRNEAFF.

This clonotype came up many times. The chain recombines TRBV7-3 with TRBJ1-2; 7 bases agree with TRBD1. CDR3 length: 17 amino acids. The junction had 9 bases not matched to a gene; V was cut back by 0 bases and J by 2 bases. Germline assignment: CDR1 SGHTA and CDR2 FQGTGA. In DNA, the CDR3 is TGTGCCAGCAGCTTAACCGGTGGGGCAGGGGGAAACTATGGCTACACCTTC. This gives the protein CASSLTGGAGGNYGYTF.

As regards this clonotype: Given a much more abundant clone one base away, this may be a read error. A read error is likely, as this CDR3 ends without the conserved phenylalanine or tryptophan. The J gene is TRBJ1-1, the V gene TRBV5-1, with 9 nucleotides matching TRBD1. The CDR3 runs to 14 residues. Germline trimming cut 4 bases from V and 7 bases from J; bases unmatched to any gene: 8. Germline V lookup: CDR1 SGHRS, CDR2 YFSETQ. CDR3 sequence: CASSPGQGRGEAFS. CDR3 in DNA: TGCGCCAGCAGCCCGGGACAGGGTCGGGGTGAAGCTTTCTCT.

The V and J genes are TRBV2 and TRBJ2-7, with TRBD2 matching 13 bases. After removal of 6 bases from V and 5 bases from J, the junction contained 4 bases not matched to a gene. Germline V CDR1 and CDR2: SNHLY, FYNNEI. The CDR3 is made up of 14 amino acids. This CDR3 is CASRPGTSGDEQYF. The CDR3 nucleotides read TGTGCCAGCAGGCCGGGGACTAGCGGGGACGAGCAGTACTTC.

V gene TRBV15 combines with J gene TRBJ2-7; D might be TRBD1 (5 bases). V was trimmed by 1 base and J by 4 bases, leaving 11 bases between them. The CDR3 consists of 14 residues. Germline V gives CDR1 LNHNV, CDR2 YYDKDF (reference sequence). The CDR3 bases are TGTGCCACCAGCAGAGGAAACGGACATTACGAGCAGTACTTC. Its translation: CATSRGNGHYEQYF.

The rearrangement joins TRBV20-1 to TRBJ2-6; D may be TRBD2 (5 bases). This CDR3 spans 17 amino acids. The germline V gene has CDR1 DFQATT and CDR2 SNEGSKA (reference sequence). V gave up 2 bases and J gave up 0 bases, with 14 bases separating them. CDR3 sequence reads: CSARSFRGNSGANVLTF. The CDR3 DNA sequence: TGCAGTGCTAGAAGTTTTCGGGGAAACTCTGGGGCCAACGTCCTGACTTTC.

This clonotype has a single count. The rearrangement uses TRBV25-1 and TRBJ2-5; 7 bases line up with TRBD2. The CDR3 has 15 residues. J was trimmed by 2 bases and V by 2 bases; bases with no gene match: 5. CDR1 is MGHDK, CDR2 SYGVNS, per germline. The CDR3 region has the DNA TGTGCCAGCAGTGAAATAGGGGACTATCAAGAGACCCAGTACTTC. This encodes CASSEIGDYQETQYF.

This clonotype showed up many times. The genes are TRBV5-1 and TRBJ1-2; weak D call: TRBD1 (5 bases). Germline CDR1 SGHRS, CDR2 YFSETQ. The CDR3 has 15 residues. Trimming pared 3 bases from V and 4 bases from J, leaving 16 bases between. CDR3 sequence: CASSSGDGAGYGYTF. CDR3 in DNA: TGCGCCAGCAGCTCCGGGGACGGAGCGGGCTATGGCTACACCTTC.

The V and J genes are TRBV12-3 or TRBV12-4 and TRBJ2-5; D ambiguous. The V end was cut by 7 bases, the J end by 4 bases, with 13 bases between. The CDR3 runs to 13 residues. CDR3 in DNA: TGTGCCAGCACCCGGACGAGAGTAGAGACCCAGTACTTC. This encodes CASTRTRVETQYF.

The chain has TRBV9 and TRBJ2-3; 8 bases align to TRBD2. Germline CDR1 is SGDLS and CDR2 is YYNGEE. After removal of 0 bases from V and 3 bases from J, the junction contained 6 bases not matched to a gene. The CDR3 runs 16 residues. The CDR3 DNA reads TGTGCCAGCAGCGTAGGCGGACTAGCCCATACAGATACGCAGTATTTT. Residues: CASSVGGLAHTDTQYF.

The chain has TRBV7-8 and TRBJ2-3; the D gene could be TRBD1 or TRBD2 (6 bases each). Germline CDR1 and CDR2: SGHVS and FQNEAQ. Trimming shortened V by 0 bases and J by 2 bases, and 15 bases separated the two germline ends. This CDR3 region has 17 residues. The CDR3 DNA reads as TGTGCCAGCAGCTTAGCGGTGGGGGGCATGTCCACAGATACGCAGTATTTT. Translation gives CASSLAVGGMSTDTQYF.

The chain links TRBV7-2 to TRBJ1-1; D unresolved. This CDR3 is 14 amino acids long. V was pared by 2 bases and J by 1 base, with 8 bases between. Germline CDR1 is SGHTA and CDR2 is FQGNSA. CDR3: CASSLKGSNTEAFF. In nucleotides, the CDR3 is TGTGCCAGCAGCTTAAAGGGTTCGAACACTGAAGCTTTCTTT.

This clonotype was observed a single time. The rearrangement links TRBV20-1 to TRBJ1-2, with 8 positions matching TRBD1. Trimming cost V 0 bases and J 0 bases; bases outside gene matches: 6. The CDR3 is made up of 16 amino acids. Germline CDR1 and CDR2: DFQATT and SNEGSKA (reference sequence). The CDR3, as DNA: TGCAGTGCTAGAGATCGGGGACAGGCAGCTAACTATGGCTACACCTTC. Encoded protein: CSARDRGQAANYGYTF.

The V and J genes are TRBV7-9 and TRBJ2-1, with 10 bases that match TRBD2. Unmatched junction bases numbered 3, after V lost 1 base and J lost 6 bases. The germline V gene encodes CDR1 SEHNR and CDR2 FQNEAQ (reference sequence). This CDR3 comprises 15 residues. DNA for the CDR3: TGTGCCAGCAGCTTAGAGCGGGGGGGGGGCAATGAGCAGTTCTTC. Protein product: CASSLERGGGNEQFF.

J is TRBJ2-6 and V is TRBV11-2; 9 bases fit TRBD1. Germline lookup yields CDR1 SGHAT and CDR2 FQNNGV. After removal of 6 bases from V and 0 bases from J, the junction contained 6 bases not matched to a gene. This CDR3 has 17 residues. The CDR3 region is CASSEGTGSSGANVLTF. The CDR3 coding sequence is TGTGCCAGCAGTGAGGGGACAGGGAGCTCTGGGGCCAACGTCCTGACTTTC.

This clonotype was seen only once. The chain employs TRBV7-8 and TRBJ2-1; TRBD2 aligns across 9 bases. The CDR3 is 13 residues long. Germline CDR1 SGHVS, CDR2 FQNEAQ. The V gene end was trimmed by 9 bases and the J gene end by 3 bases; junction bases not matched to a gene: 3. The CDR3 sequence is CASGLAYYNEQFF. The CDR3 coding sequence is TGTGCCAGTGGACTAGCGTACTACAATGAGCAGTTCTTC. Full variable domain (rest looked up from reference TRBV7-8 and TRBJ2-1): GAGVSQSPRYKVAKRGQDVALRCDPISGHVSLFWYQQALGQGPEFLTYFQNEAQLDKSGLPSDRFFAERPEGSVSTLKIQRTQQEDSAVYLCASGLAYYNEQFFGPGTRLTVL.

On this clonotype itself: Mismatch with germline at one junction end may stem from a read error. The chain uses TRBV9 and TRBJ2-1; D is unresolved. Germline V gene sequence: CDR1 SGDLS, CDR2 YYNGEE. This CDR3 contains 15 residues. CDR3 protein: CASSVGGSHYNEQLF. The CDR3 coding sequence is TGTGCCAGCAGCGTAGGTGGTAGCCACTACAATGAGCAGCTCTTC.

This clonotype was counted once. The V gene is TRBV2, the J gene TRBJ2-7; D remains ambiguous. This CDR3 has 13 residues. V dropped 8 bases and J dropped 0 bases, with 11 bases sitting between them. Germline CDR1 and CDR2: SNHLY and FYNNEI. The CDR3: CASLSASSYEQYV. The CDR3 coding sequence is TGTGCCAGCTTGTCTGCAAGCTCCTACGAGCAGTACGTC.

This clonotype was observed many times. The rearrangement uses TRBV11-3 and TRBJ2-5; a weak D match, TRBD1 (5 bases). Germline-derived CDR1 and CDR2 are SGHNT and YENEEA. V lost 1 base, J lost 5 bases, and 11 bases lay in between. There are 14 residues in the CDR3. CDR3 amino acids: CASSLGAGLETQYF. Written as DNA, the CDR3 is TGTGCCAGCAGCTTAGGAGCAGGGTTGGAGACCCAGTACTTC. The variable domain in full, with the rest retrieved from reference TRBV11-3 and TRBJ2-5, is EAGVVQSPRYKIIEKKQPVAFWCNPISGHNTLYWYLQNLGQGPELLIRYENEEAVDDSQLPKDRFSAERLKGVDSTLKIQPAELGDSAVYLCASSLGAGLETQYFGPGTRLLVL.

V gene TRBV29-1 combines with J gene TRBJ2-3; TRBD1 agrees at 9 bases. With 8 bases clipped from V and 3 bases from J, the junction kept 6 bases outside the gene matches. Germline-derived CDR1 and CDR2 are SQVTM and ANQGSEA. The CDR3 covers 13 residues. DNA for the CDR3: TGCAGCTCGAGACAGGGGGGGACAGATACGCAGTATTTT. Translation: CSSRQGGTDTQYF.

In the case of this clonotype: A read error is possible here, since a much larger clone lies one base away. The chain is built from TRBV9 and TRBJ2-6; TRBD1 matches 8 bases. The CDR3 sequence is 16 residues long. Germline-derived CDR1 and CDR2 are SGDLS and YYNGEE. The CDR3 DNA is TGTGCCAGCAGCGTAAGGACAGGGTTTGGGGCCAACGTCCTGGCTTTC. Amino acids: CASSVRTGFGANVLAF.

V gene TRBV29-1 combines with J gene TRBJ1-1; tentative D call: TRBD1 (5 bases). Trimming stripped 6 bases from V and 0 bases from J, with 17 bases between. The CDR3 is made up of 15 amino acids. Germline-derived CDR1 and CDR2 are SQVTM and ANQGSEA. The CDR3 here is CSVHRDGNMNTEAFF. The CDR3 DNA reads as TGCAGCGTACACCGGGACGGTAACATGAACACTGAAGCTTTCTTT.